A single sample is the source of the 24 T cell receptor beta chains below, sequenced in a study of shared clonotypes between healthy human individuals. The protocol was immunoSEQ multiplex PCR, while the TCRdb copy is restricted to in-frame clones and leaves out a portion. Among under 550,000 clones listed, 90% to 96% were seen once. Sequenced input: naive CD4+ T cells sorted from blood. Subset here: CD45RA+ positively selected. These receptors were taken from a woman in her twenties or thirties in good health.

The chain recombines TRBV28 with TRBJ2-1; D uncertain. This CDR3 is built from 12 residues. The V gene's germline CDR1 is MDHEN and CDR2 SYDVKM. V was cut by 2 bases and J by 4 bases, with 3 bases left in between. CDR3 nucleotides: TGTGCCAGCAGTTTACTGTACAATGAGCAGTTCTTC. It encodes CASSLLYNEQFF.

This chain joins TRBV27 and TRBJ2-7; 9 positions match TRBD2. V lost 6 bases and J lost 5; bases outside the gene matches: 17. CDR1 is MNHEY, CDR2 SMNVEV, per germline (reference sequence). This CDR3 has 17 amino acids. CDR3 in amino acids: CASSSTGVLAGIDEQYF. CDR3 bases: TGTGCCAGCAGCTCGACAGGAGTCCTAGCGGGAATTGACGAGCAGTACTTC.

The rearrangement joins TRBV19 to TRBJ2-7; D is perhaps TRBD2 (6 bases). The CDR3 loop spans 16 amino acids. V was shortened by 3 bases and J by 2 bases, with 17 bases between the two germline ends. Germline assignment: CDR1 LNHDA and CDR2 SQIVND (reference sequence). In nucleotides, the CDR3 is TGTGCCAGTAGTATGAGGCACGCGGGGCTCCCCTACGAGCAGTACTTC. It yields the protein CASSMRHAGLPYEQYF.

The V and J genes are TRBV19 and TRBJ1-5; TRBD1 matches 10 bases. V shed 5 bases, J shed 9 bases, and the junction held 7 bases outside the gene matches. CDR1 is LNHDA, CDR2 SQIVND, per germline (reference sequence). This CDR3 comprises 14 residues. The CDR3 loop reads CASSADRGQGPQHF. CDR3 bases: TGTGCCAGTAGTGCCGACAGGGGGCAGGGGCCCCAGCATTTT.

The CDR3 nucleotides read TGTGCCACCAGCAGAGCGGGACTAGCGAAGTTCTTC. Its translation is CATSRAGLAKFF. The chain is built from TRBV15 and TRBJ2-1, with 10 bases aligning to TRBD2. The CDR3 consists of 12 residues. J lost 14 bases, V lost 1 base, and 2 bases had no gene match. Germline V gene lookup returns CDR1 LNHNV and CDR2 YYDKDF (reference sequence). Based on the CDR3 plus reference TRBV15 and TRBJ2-1, the full variable domain is DAMVIQNPRYQVTQFGKPVTLSCSQTLNHNVMYWYQQKSSQAPKLLFHYYDKDFNNEADTPDNFQSRRPNTSFCFLDIRSPGLGDTAMYLCATSRAGLAKFFGPGTRLTVL.

V is TRBV27 and J is TRBJ1-1; TRBD1 is a possible D gene (6 bases). The CDR3 extends over 13 amino acids. Per germline, CDR1 MNHEY and CDR2 SMNVEV (reference sequence). V lost 6 bases to trimming and J lost 4 bases, with 12 bases between them. CDR3 DNA: TGTGCCAGCAGAGCCAGGGGAGGCACTGAAGCTTTCTTT. This codes for CASRARGGTEAFF.

The V and J genes are TRBV11-2 and TRBJ2-7; 10 positions agree with TRBD2. From germline, CDR1 is SGHAT and CDR2 FQNNGV. CDR3 size: 15 residues. V dropped 5 bases and J dropped 4; count of bases not matched to a gene: 8. The CDR3 DNA reads TGTGCCAGCAGCCAAAGGACTAGCGGAAATTACGAGCAGTACTTC. This codes for CASSQRTSGNYEQYF.

This clone was seen a single time. In DNA form, the CDR3 reads TGTGCCAGCAGCCGGGACAGCCACACCGGGGAGCTGTTTTTT. This gives the protein CASSRDSHTGELFF. The V call is TRBV28, the J call TRBJ2-2, with 7 bases identical to TRBD1. The junction had 4 bases not matched to a gene; V was cut back by 6 bases and J by 3 bases. CDR3 size: 14 residues. Germline CDR1 is MDHEN and CDR2 is SYDVKM.

This chain uses TRBV5-1 with TRBJ1-2; TRBD1 agrees at 9 bases. The trim removed 0 bases at V and 5 bases at J, leaving 11 bases unmatched. Germline loops: CDR1 SGHRS, CDR2 YFSETQ. The CDR3 consists of 17 residues. In DNA, the CDR3 is TGCGCCAGCAGCTTGGGTTTTGGGACAGGGTTTTCTTATGGCTACACCTTC. Protein: CASSLGFGTGFSYGYTF. The variable domain in full, with the rest retrieved from reference TRBV5-1 and TRBJ1-2, is KAGVTQTPRYLIKTRGQQVTLSCSPISGHRSVSWYQQTPGQGLQFLFEYFSETQRNKGNFPGRFSGRQFSNSRSEMNVSTLELGDSALYLCASSLGFGTGFSYGYTFGSGTRLTVV.

The chain uses TRBV28 and TRBJ2-4; no clear D. The CDR3 extends over 15 amino acids. CDR1 MDHEN and CDR2 SYDVKM come from the germline V gene. V shed 5 bases and J shed 1 base, with 12 bases lying between them. DNA of the CDR3: TGTGCCAGCAGTGCCCACAGTATCGCCAAAAACATTCAGTACTTC. This translates into CASSAHSIAKNIQYF.

This chain connects TRBV5-5 to TRBJ1-1; no definite D call. Per germline, CDR1 SGHKS and CDR2 YYEKEE (reference sequence). Trimming shortened V by 5 bases and J by 4 bases, and 12 bases separated the two germline ends. This CDR3 has 13 residues. CDR3 amino acids: CASSAPWRTEAFF. The CDR3 DNA is TGTGCCAGCAGTGCCCCATGGCGCACTGAAGCTTTCTTT.

This chain links TRBV11-2 with TRBJ1-2; D unclear. The germline V and J ends were trimmed by 1 base and 6 bases, with 12 bases remaining between them. The CDR3 has 14 residues. CDR1 is SGHAT and CDR2 is FQNNGV in the germline V gene. The CDR3 nucleotides are TGTGCCAGCAGCTTAGGGCTGGGTCTCGATGGCTACACCTTC. This translates into CASSLGLGLDGYTF.

The V and J genes are TRBV10-3 and TRBJ1-5; D unresolved. V lost 6 bases, J lost 7 bases, and 10 bases lay in between. The CDR3 has 12 residues. CDR1 and CDR2 from the germline V gene are ENHRY and SYGVKD. The CDR3 loop is CAIRSELQPQHF. CDR3 DNA sequence: TGTGCCATCAGGTCCGAATTACAGCCCCAGCATTTT.

The rearrangement uses TRBV6-5 and TRBJ1-5; weak D call: TRBD1 (5 bases). Germline loops: CDR1 MNHEY, CDR2 SVGAGI. The ends were cut back, 2 bases at V and 6 bases at J, with 11 bases in the middle. The CDR3 covers 14 residues. The CDR3: CASSYGGGVQPQHF. The CDR3 DNA sequence: TGTGCCAGCAGTTACGGTGGGGGGGTTCAGCCCCAGCATTTT.

The J gene is TRBJ1-2, the V gene TRBV2; D is ambiguous. Per the germline V gene, CDR1 is SNHLY and CDR2 is FYNNEI. There are 13 residues in the CDR3. V lost 3 bases to trimming and J lost 5 bases, with 10 bases between them. CDR3 residues: CASSDEGWYGYTF. CDR3 DNA sequence: TGTGCCAGCAGTGACGAGGGATGGTATGGCTACACCTTC.

There are a few counts of this clone. The V call is TRBV7-9, the J call TRBJ1-1; D gene ambiguous. Germline V CDR1 and CDR2: SEHNR, FQNEAQ (reference sequence). The CDR3 has 13 amino acids. Trimming removed 2 bases at V and 0 bases at J, with 4 bases between. Written as DNA, the CDR3 is TGTGCCAGCAGCTTAACCTTGAACACTGAAGCTTTCTTT. Translating gives CASSLTLNTEAFF.

The chain uses TRBV5-1 and TRBJ1-5; tentative D call: TRBD1 (6 bases). The ends were cut back, 0 bases at V and 4 bases at J, with 11 bases in the middle. Germline values: CDR1 SGHRS, CDR2 YFSETQ. This CDR3 spans 15 amino acids. CDR3 sequence: CASSLEGTPNQPQHF. DNA for the CDR3: TGCGCCAGCAGCTTGGAAGGGACACCAAATCAGCCCCAGCATTTT.

The CDR3 bases are TGTGCCAGCAGTTCTCGGTCGCTTAGAGGCACCGGGGAGCTGTTTTTT. Its protein is CASSSRSLRGTGELFF. This chain uses TRBV28 with TRBJ2-2; D unresolved. V gave up 4 bases and J gave up 4 bases, with 16 bases separating them. This CDR3 spans 16 amino acids. Germline V gene data show CDR1 as MDHEN and CDR2 as SYDVKM.

This clone was seen only once. This rearrangement joins TRBV11-2 to TRBJ1-1, with a tentative D call TRBD1 (6 bases). V was trimmed by 5 bases and J by 2 bases, leaving 15 bases between them. The CDR3 has 15 residues. Germline-derived CDR1 and CDR2 are SGHAT and FQNNGV. The CDR3 loop is CASSKQGVRNTEAFF. For the CDR3, the DNA is TGTGCCAGCAGCAAACAGGGTGTTCGTAACACTGAAGCTTTCTTT.

This clone appeared once. The chain is built from TRBV6-1 and TRBJ2-5, with 14 bases matching TRBD2. Germline V lookup: CDR1 MNHNS, CDR2 SASEGT. After removal of 6 bases from V and 5 bases from J, the junction contained 5 bases not matched to a gene. There are 15 residues in the CDR3. DNA of the CDR3: TGTGCCAGCAGCGGATGGACTAGCGGGAGGGAGACCCAGTACTTC. This gives the protein CASSGWTSGRETQYF.

This chain links TRBV7-9 with TRBJ2-1; 10 nucleotides match TRBD2. This CDR3 contains 18 residues. Germline loops: CDR1 SEHNR, CDR2 FQNEAQ (reference sequence). Unmatched junction bases numbered 13, after V lost 8 bases and J lost 0 bases. CDR3 protein: CASSALGPSGSSYNEQFF. In DNA, the CDR3 is TGTGCCAGCTCCGCGCTGGGTCCTAGCGGGAGCTCCTACAATGAGCAGTTCTTC. Full variable domain (missing parts from reference TRBV7-9 and TRBJ2-1): DTGVSQNPRHKITKRGQNVTFRCDPISEHNRLYWYRQTLGQGPEFLTYFQNEAQLEKSRLLSDRFSAERPKGSFSTLEIQRTEQGDSAMYLCASSALGPSGSSYNEQFFGPGTRLTVL.

The chain uses TRBV27 and TRBJ2-7; 11 nucleotides line up with TRBD2. Germline V gene lookup returns CDR1 MNHEY and CDR2 SMNVEV (reference sequence). The CDR3 covers 16 residues. Germline trimming cut 5 bases from V and 3 bases from J; bases unmatched to any gene: 9. The CDR3 reads CASSTTSGTTYYEQYF. The CDR3 DNA is TGTGCCAGCAGTACGACTAGCGGGACAACGTACTACGAGCAGTACTTC.

The chain has TRBV6-6 and TRBJ2-5; TRBD1 or TRBD2 may be the D gene (5 bases each). With 6 bases removed from V and 2 bases from J, the gap between germline ends came to 10 bases. CDR3 length equals 13 residues. Germline values: CDR1 MNHNY, CDR2 SVGAGI (reference sequence). CDR3 sequence: CASSLGEQETQYF. DNA of the CDR3: TGTGCCAGCAGCCTGGGGGAGCAAGAGACCCAGTACTTC.

The rearrangement joins TRBV14 to TRBJ2-7; D gene ambiguous. The CDR3 loop spans 18 amino acids. Trimming cost V 1 base and J 6 bases, with 25 bases left between them. Germline CDR1 and CDR2: SGHDN and FVKESK. CDR3: CASSQVFESGLVSREQYF. The DNA of the CDR3 is TGTGCCAGCAGCCAAGTATTCGAGAGTGGGTTGGTTTCACGCGAGCAGTACTTC.